This T cell receptor beta chain was documented in a study of CD39 and CD103 CD8 tumor-infiltrating T cells (dated by TCRdb to 2017 to 2018). Notes on the research overall: Repertoire comparisons were shown for an HPV-positive HNSCC, an HPV-negative HNSCC, an ovarian cancer and a melanoma patient. Deep sequencing of TCRbeta CDR3 was used to compare the repertoires of CD8 TIL subsets, defined by CD103 and CD39, against those of peripheral memory CD8 T cells. Broader findings and caveats from the paper: DP CD8 TILs appeared to be more oligoclonal than DN and SP CD8 TILs and blood memory CD8 T cells, with about 56-86% covered by the top 30 clonotypes. Clonotypes from DN TILs largely overlapped with peripheral memory CD8 repertoires, while clonotypes from DP TILs were only rarely found in blood or uninvolved lymph node.

The V end loses 8 bases and the J end loses 4 bases, and a stretch of 23 bases separates them. Reading from cysteine to phenylalanine, the CDR3 counts 16 amino acids. Only the CDR3 region is kept as DNA, spanning 48 bases read in frame from base 1. The germline V gene specifies MDHEN as CDR1 and SYDVKM as CDR2. For each subset, genomic DNA was extracted from 10,000 to 100,000 sorted cells using the DNeasy Blood and Tissue Kit. The immunoSEQ service sequenced and mapped the TCRbeta V-J or V-D-J regions, with coverage above 8x for each sample. The study's processing was this. Only productive rearrangements exported from the immunoSEQ Analyzer platform were analyzed, with clonality assessed on the 500 most abundant clones. To quantify how much repertoires overlapped between populations, both the Morisita-Horn similarity index and the Jaccard index were used. In about 6 cancer patients, Morisita-Horn similarity was measured between the TCR repertoires of CD8 T-cell subsets. Here the immuneACCESS table is served through TCRdb, limited to in-frame sequences with V and J called. Missing clones are a known gap in these copies; in checked studies unresolved V genes cover under half, and the rest lacks a known reason. That table supplies the V and J calls and clone size; D and trimming were determined from the DNA. Within this sample are some 7,000 clones, with around 69% of them counted one time only. The top ten constitute almost 60% of the sample.

A note on this clone: Its antigen target is currently unknown. It has no much larger one-base neighbor in the sample; base qualities were not kept.

No therapy was being received by patients at the time of sample collection, although prior treatments had ranged from chemotherapy, radiotherapy, surgery and immunotherapy to none. After thawing, cells were enriched for T lymphocytes using a negative-selection kit, with EpCAM beads added for tumor-infiltrating lymphocytes. Memory CD8 T cells were sorted as CD8+CD4-CD45RA- cells regardless of CCR7 expression. Peripheral blood mononuclear cells were obtained using a Ficoll-Paque PLUS gradient and were cryopreserved prior to analysis. Populations were sorted on a FACSAria II to approximately 99% purity, and the cell pellets were frozen for TCR sequencing without being cultured.

This receptor was obtained from a human donor with head and neck squamous cell carcinoma. The chain couples TRBV28 to TRBJ2-5; TRBD2 is a possible D gene, resting on 6 matching bases. Specimen: CD8+ T cells sorted from blood. The sample's cell subset or site label is to be understood as: total memory CD8 T cells (CD45RA-CCR7+/-) from blood or uninvolved lymph node. The sequence in DNA is TGTGCCAGCGGAGATCCGGCTAGCGATCTCCTAGAGACCCAGTACTTC. This encodes CASGDPASDLLETQYF.